This T cell receptor (beta chain) is drawn from a study of read filtering for tumor transcriptome and immune sequencing. This library used roughly 400 ng RNA and molecular barcoded adaptors spanning alpha/delta and beta/gamma chains. Each CDR3 protein gets one entry after TCRdb re-called the reads with MiXCR. The sample consists of approximately 59,000 distinct CDR3 sequences, approximately 13% of them appearing once. As regards this clonotype: This clone may be a read error of a much larger clone one base away.

CDR3 length: 14 residues. Material: a population of CD138-negative cells sorted from bone marrow. The chain recombines TRBV12-3 or TRBV12-4 with TRBJ1-5, with 7 nucleotides matching TRBD1. This clonotype was sampled from a donor aged 40 or older with multiple myeloma. The CDR3 sequence is CARSRQGGSQPQHF. In DNA form, the CDR3 reads TGTGCCCGCAGTCGTCAGGGGGGGAGTCAGCCCCAGCATTTT.